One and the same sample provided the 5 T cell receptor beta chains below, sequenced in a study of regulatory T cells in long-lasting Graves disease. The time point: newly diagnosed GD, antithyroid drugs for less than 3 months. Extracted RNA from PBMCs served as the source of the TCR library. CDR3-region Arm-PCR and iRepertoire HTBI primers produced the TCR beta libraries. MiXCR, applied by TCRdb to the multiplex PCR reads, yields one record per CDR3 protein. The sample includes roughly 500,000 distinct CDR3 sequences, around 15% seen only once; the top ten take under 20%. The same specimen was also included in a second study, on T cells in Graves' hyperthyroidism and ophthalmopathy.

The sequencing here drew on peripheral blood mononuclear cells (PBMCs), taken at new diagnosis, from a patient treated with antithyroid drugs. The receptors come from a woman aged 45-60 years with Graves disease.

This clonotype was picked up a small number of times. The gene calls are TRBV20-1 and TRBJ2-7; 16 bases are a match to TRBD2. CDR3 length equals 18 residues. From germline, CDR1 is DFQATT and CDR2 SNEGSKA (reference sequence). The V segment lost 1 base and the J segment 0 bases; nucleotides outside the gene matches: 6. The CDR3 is CSARGTGLAGGASYEQYF. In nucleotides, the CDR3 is TGCAGTGCTAGAGGGACGGGACTAGCGGGAGGGGCCTCCTACGAGCAGTACTTC.

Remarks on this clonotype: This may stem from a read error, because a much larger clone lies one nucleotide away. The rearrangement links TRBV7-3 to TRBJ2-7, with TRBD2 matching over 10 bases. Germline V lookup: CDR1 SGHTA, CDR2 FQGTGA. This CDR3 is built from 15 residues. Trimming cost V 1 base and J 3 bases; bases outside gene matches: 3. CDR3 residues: CASSLKLAGSYEQYF. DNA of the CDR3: TGTGCCAGCAGCTTAAAACTAGCGGGAAGCTACGAGCAGTACTTC. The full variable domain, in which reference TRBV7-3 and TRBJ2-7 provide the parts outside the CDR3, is GAGVSQTPSNKVTEKGKYVELRCDPISGHTALYWYRQSLGQGPEFLIYFQGTGAADDSGLPNDRFFAVRPEGSVSTLKIQRTERGDSAVYLCASSLKLAGSYEQYFGPGTRLTVT.

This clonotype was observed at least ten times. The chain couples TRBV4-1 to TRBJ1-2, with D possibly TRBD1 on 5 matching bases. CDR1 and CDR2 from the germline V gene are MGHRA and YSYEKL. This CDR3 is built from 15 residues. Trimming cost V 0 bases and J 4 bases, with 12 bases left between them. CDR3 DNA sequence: TGCGCCAGCAGCCAAGATCATTGGCAGGGCTATGGCTACACCTTC. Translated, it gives CASSQDHWQGYGYTF.

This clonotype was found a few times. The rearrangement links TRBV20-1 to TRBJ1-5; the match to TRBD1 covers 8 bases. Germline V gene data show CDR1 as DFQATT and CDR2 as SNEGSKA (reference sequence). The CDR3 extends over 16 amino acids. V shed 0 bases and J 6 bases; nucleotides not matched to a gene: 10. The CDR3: CSARDWITGGGQPQHF. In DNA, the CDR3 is TGCAGTGCTAGAGATTGGATAACAGGGGGAGGTCAGCCCCAGCATTTT.

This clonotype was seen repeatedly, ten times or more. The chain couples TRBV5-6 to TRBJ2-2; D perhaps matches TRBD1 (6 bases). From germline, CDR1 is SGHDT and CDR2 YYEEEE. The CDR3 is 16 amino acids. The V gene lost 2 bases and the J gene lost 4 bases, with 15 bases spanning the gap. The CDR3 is CASSLYRVSGTGELFF. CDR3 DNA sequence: TGTGCCAGCAGCTTATACAGGGTGTCCGGCACCGGGGAGCTGTTTTTT.